The T cell receptor beta chain under discussion was sequenced for a study of T cells in Graves' hyperthyroidism and ophthalmopathy. Study outcomes and limitations: Using 13 V-J features, a model discriminated ophthalmopathy from stable hyperthyroidism.

Amplified regions were TCR beta CDR3 sequences from RNA transcripts. The TCR CDR3 was amplified in a first-round RT-PCR using the HTBI primer set. TCRdb ran MiXCR on the multiplex PCR reads and lists one entry per CDR3 protein. The sample lists approximately 360,000 distinct CDR3 sequences; around 14% were seen once. In the case of this clonotype: Its antigen is unknown.

V gave up 2 bases and J gave up 0 bases; unmatched junction bases: 7. The CDR3 is 15 residues long. The germline V gene has CDR1 GTSNPN and CDR2 SVGIG (reference sequence). The receptor was derived from a woman aged 18-29 years with Graves' hyperthyroidism that later progressed to Graves' ophthalmopathy. The V and J genes are TRBV30 and TRBJ2-7; 7 bases map to TRBD1. The sample comprised blood. The CDR3 here is CAWSPTGLSSYEQYF. The CDR3 DNA follows: TGTGCCTGGAGTCCGACAGGGCTCAGCTCCTACGAGCAGTACTTC. The variable domain in full, completed from reference TRBV30 and TRBJ2-7, reads SQTIHQWPATLVQPVGSPLSLECTVEGTSNPNLYWYRQAAGRGLQLLFYSVGIGQISSEVPQNLSASRPQDRQFILSSKKLLLSDSGFYLCAWSPTGLSSYEQYFGPGTRLTVT.